A selection of T cell receptor beta chains follows, all from one sample in a study of cytomegalovirus exposure and HLA in healthy donors. Using immunoSEQ multiplex PCR, the repertoire was profiled, and TCRdb retains in-frame clones only, with some absent. This specimen shows roughly 200,000 clones; the ten leading clones hold 6.5%. The sequenced material came from PBMCs. The receptor source for this set is a man aged 30 to 45 in good health and CMV-seronegative. The CDR3 runs from the conserved cysteine through the conserved F or W. The D gene is left open where the match is weak.

V gene	D gene	J gene	CDR3 DNA	CDR3 protein
TRBV18	TRBD1	TRBJ2-2	TGTGCCAGCTCACCGGACAGGGGTGTGGCCGGGGAGCTGTTTTTT	CASSPDRGVAGELFF
TRBV25-1	TRBD1	TRBJ2-1	TGTGCCAGCAGTAAACAATTTACAGGGGCTGAGCAGTTCTTC	CASSKQFTGAEQFF
TRBV12-5	TRBD1	TRBJ1-2	TGTGCTAGTGGTTTGCCCGGACAGGGATCTGGCTACACCTTC	CASGLPGQGSGYTF
TRBV6-1	.	TRBJ2-5	TGTGCCAGCAGTGAAGCCAGTCTAGAGACCCAGTACTTC	CASSEASLETQYF
TRBV4-1	.	TRBJ2-5	TGCGCCAGCAGCCCAAAACCCGCGGGTCAACAAGAGACCCAGTACTTC	CASSPKPAGQQETQYF
TRBV4-2	TRBD2	TRBJ2-7	TGTGCCAGCAGCCAAGAATCCCTAGCGGGAGGGCCCACGAAGTACGAGCAGTACTTC	CASSQESLAGGPTKYEQYF
TRBV9	TRBD2	TRBJ2-2	TGTGCCAGCAGCGTAAGCGGGACTAGCACCGGGGAGCTGTTTTTT	CASSVSGTSTGELFF
TRBV7-2	TRBD2	TRBJ2-5	TGTGCCAGCAGCTTATCCCCTAGCGGAGAGACCCAGTACTTC	CASSLSPSGETQYF
TRBV11-1	.	TRBJ2-2	TGTGCCAGCAGCGACCGGGATAAAACCGGGGAGCTGTTTTTT	CASSDRDKTGELFF
TRBV15	.	TRBJ2-2	TGTGCCACCAGCAGGCCGGGACAGAACACCGGGGAGCTGTTTTTT	CATSRPGQNTGELFF
TRBV9	TRBD2	TRBJ2-2	TGTGCCAGCAGCGTCCTCGCGGGGGAGGACCGGGAGCTGTTTTTT	CASSVLAGEDRELFF
TRBV7-8	TRBD2	TRBJ2-7	TGTGCCAGCAGCACGGCGGGACTAGTTGGAGAAACCTACGAGCAGTACTTC	CASSTAGLVGETYEQYF
TRBV7-2	.	TRBJ2-5	TGTGCCAGCAGCTTAGAGCCCCAGGGGCTGGAGACCCAGTACTTC	CASSLEPQGLETQYF
TRBV4-1	TRBD1	TRBJ2-3	TGCGCCAGCAGCCAAGCCGGGACAGGGCCCACAGATACGCAGTATTTT	CASSQAGTGPTDTQYF
TRBV11-2	.	TRBJ1-4	TGTGCCAGCAGCCTCCAGGGAGGAGACGTCGGAAAACTGTTTTTT	CASSLQGGDVGKLFF
TRBV4-1	TRBD1	TRBJ2-7	TGCGCCAGCAGCCAAGACTGGCGGAAACAGGGGACCTACGAGCAGTACTTC	CASSQDWRKQGTYEQYF
TRBV30	.	TRBJ1-2	TGTGCCTGGAAGGGAGGGGGGTATGGCTACACCTTC	CAWKGGGYGYTF
TRBV5-1	.	TRBJ2-2	TGCGCCAGCACCCTAAGCGGAAACACCGGGGAGCTGTTTTTT	CASTLSGNTGELFF
TRBV19	.	TRBJ1-5	TGTGCCAGTAGTATAGGGACAGAAAATCAGCCCCAGCATTTT	CASSIGTENQPQHF
TRBV6-6	TRBD1	TRBJ1-5	TGTGCCAGCAGGCCCCAGGGGGAGGCAAGCAATCAGCCCCAGCATTTT	CASRPQGEASNQPQHF
TRBV6-5	TRBD2	TRBJ2-3	TGTGCCAGCAGTTACGCAAACAGCGGGAATACGCAGTATTTT	CASSYANSGNTQYF
TRBV27	TRBD1	TRBJ2-7	TGTGCCAGCAGTCTCGGGACAGGGGGCTCGTACGAGCAGTACTTC	CASSLGTGGSYEQYF
TRBV5-1	TRBD2	TRBJ2-1	TGCGCCAGCAGCTTTTTGGCGGGAGTTGATGGTGAGCAGTTCTTC	CASSFLAGVDGEQFF
TRBV19	.	TRBJ1-3	TGTGCCAGTATGGACGGGAGCTCTGGAAACACCATATATTTT	CASMDGSSGNTIYF
TRBV5-1	TRBD1	TRBJ2-7	TGCGCCAGCAGCTTGGCCCCGGGACAGGGACCCAACTACGAGCAGTACTTC	CASSLAPGQGPNYEQYF
TRBV5-1	.	TRBJ1-2	TGCGCCAGCAGCTTGGCCCTTGAGACTGCCTATGGCTACACCTTC	CASSLALETAYGYTF
TRBV30	TRBD1	TRBJ1-5	TGTGCCTGGAGTGTGGACAGGACTAGCAATCAGCCCCAGCATTTT	CAWSVDRTSNQPQHF
TRBV6-1	TRBD1	TRBJ2-2	TGTGCCAGTCTGACAGGGTTGGAGACCGGGGAGCTGTTTTTT	CASLTGLETGELFF
TRBV11-2	TRBD2	TRBJ2-1	TGTGCCAGCAGCTTAGGTAGTAGCGGGAGAGGGGATGAGCAGTTCTTC	CASSLGSSGRGDEQFF
TRBV27	TRBD1	TRBJ1-1	TGTGCCAGCAGTTCGGGACAGTTGAACACTGAAGCTTTCTTT	CASSSGQLNTEAFF
TRBV27	TRBD2	TRBJ2-7	TGTGCCAGCAGTTTACGGGGGAGGGCCTACGAGCAGTACTTC	CASSLRGRAYEQYF
TRBV6-6	.	TRBJ1-5	TGTGCCAGCAGTCCAACAGGAGTTTATAGCAATCAGCCCCAGCATTTT	CASSPTGVYSNQPQHF
TRBV11-2	TRBD1	TRBJ1-2	TGTGCCAGCAGCCAGGGACAGGGAATGGGGGCAAGCTATGGCTACACCTTC	CASSQGQGMGASYGYTF
TRBV6-1	TRBD1	TRBJ1-1	TGTGCCAGCACCAACCAGAACAGGGGGCAAACTGAAGCTTTCTTT	CASTNQNRGQTEAFF
TRBV30	TRBD2	TRBJ2-6	TGTGCCTGGAGGGTACCGACGGGGGCTAAAGCGGGGGGCTCTGGGGCCAACGTCCTGACTTTC	CAWRVPTGAKAGGSGANVLTF
TRBV30	TRBD1	TRBJ2-1	TGTGCCTGGGAGAGGGGGCCCCCCGGCAATGAGCAGTTCTTC	CAWERGPPGNEQFF
TRBV5-1	.	TRBJ2-5	TGCGCCAGCAGCTTGGCCGGCGGACAAGAGACCCAGTACTTC	CASSLAGGQETQYF
TRBV6-6	TRBD1	TRBJ2-1	TGTGCCAGCAGTCGTGGGACAGGTTTTATCCTTGAGCAGTTCTTC	CASSRGTGFILEQFF
TRBV4-2	TRBD1	TRBJ2-7	TGTGCCAGCAGCCAAGCAGGGACAGATTCCACCGAGCAGTACTTC	CASSQAGTDSTEQYF